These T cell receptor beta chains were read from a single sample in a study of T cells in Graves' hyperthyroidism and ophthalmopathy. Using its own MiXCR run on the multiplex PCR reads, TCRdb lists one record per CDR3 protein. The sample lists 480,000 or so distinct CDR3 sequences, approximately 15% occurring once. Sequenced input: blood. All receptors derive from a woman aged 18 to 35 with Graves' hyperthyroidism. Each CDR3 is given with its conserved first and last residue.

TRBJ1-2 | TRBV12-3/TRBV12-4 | CATYSSGLYGYTF
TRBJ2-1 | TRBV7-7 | CASSPLPGLAGPNEQFF
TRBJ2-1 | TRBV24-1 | CATSDLKLAGGGEQFF
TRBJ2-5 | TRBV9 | CASSGGTRGETQYF
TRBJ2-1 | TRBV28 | CASPLSKYLTSYNEQFF
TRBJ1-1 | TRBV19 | CASSMTGGTNTEAFF
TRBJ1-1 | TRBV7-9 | CASSLADWAQGLGRDTEAFF
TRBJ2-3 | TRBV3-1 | CASSQDSLDTQYF
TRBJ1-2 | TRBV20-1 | CSARVRSTTHDRSYGYTF
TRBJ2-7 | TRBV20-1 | CSANLGLAGVYEQYF
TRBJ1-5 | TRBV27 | CASSQDRALRPQHF
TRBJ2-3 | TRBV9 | CASSVSERPYSGTDTQYF
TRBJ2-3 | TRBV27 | CASSLWQGGRDTQYF
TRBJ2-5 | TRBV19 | CASSMLGLEETHYF
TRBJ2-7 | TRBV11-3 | CASSLAPVPYEQYF
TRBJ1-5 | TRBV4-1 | CASSQETGVRNQPQHF
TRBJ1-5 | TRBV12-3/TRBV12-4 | CASSFREGDQPQHF
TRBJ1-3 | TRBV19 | CASSITGGSAAGNTIYF
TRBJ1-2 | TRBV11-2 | CASSLGGRHGYTF
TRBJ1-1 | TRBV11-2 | CASSKDRGTEAFF
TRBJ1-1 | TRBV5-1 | CASSFGGGGTEAFF
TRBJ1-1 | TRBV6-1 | CASSESAGVDTEAFF
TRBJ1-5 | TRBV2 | CASSELGQGEGQPQHF
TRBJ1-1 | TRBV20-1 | CSARDPNRVTEAFF